The 8 T cell receptor beta chains below all came from one sample that was sequenced in a study of blood T cell repertoires in COVID-19. Here immunoSEQ multiplex PCR was the method, and the copy in TCRdb shows in-frame clones only, minus some. The sample lists 140,000 to 150,000 clones; over 70% were seen once. Sequenced input: peripheral blood. These receptors originate from a woman between 50 and 59 years old with acute or convalescent COVID-19.

The chain recombines TRBV2 with TRBJ2-1, with D perhaps TRBD1 (6 bases). The CDR3 is made up of 14 amino acids. Trimming cost V 9 bases and J 0 bases, with 12 bases left between them. Germline lookup yields CDR1 SNHLY and CDR2 FYNNEI. The CDR3 nucleotides read TGTGCCAGTGGCCAGGGGAGCTCCTACAATGAGCAGTTCTTC. It translates to CASGQGSSYNEQFF.

The chain employs TRBV2 and TRBJ1-5, with TRBD1 matching 9 bases. With 4 bases clipped from V and 2 bases from J, the junction kept 3 bases outside the gene matches. The CDR3 has 15 amino acids. From germline, CDR1 is SNHLY and CDR2 FYNNEI. CDR3 coding DNA: TGTGCCAGCAGTGTGCGGACAGGGGGCAATCAGCCCCAGCATTTT. Translated: CASSVRTGGNQPQHF.

This sequence joins TRBV7-8 and TRBJ2-1; TRBD2 might be the D (5 bases). This CDR3 is built from 17 residues. Between the trimmed V and J ends, which lost 2 bases and 0 bases, there was a span of 14 bases. Per germline, CDR1 SGHVS and CDR2 FQNEAQ. The CDR3, as DNA: TGTGCCAGCAGCTTACGGACTCCCATAAGCTCCTACAATGAGCAGTTCTTC. It specifies CASSLRTPISSYNEQFF.

This rearrangement joins TRBV7-2 to TRBJ1-3; 9 bases are shared with TRBD1. Germline trimming cut 5 bases from V and 7 bases from J; bases unmatched to any gene: 9. CDR1 and CDR2 (germline): SGHTA, FQGNSA. CDR3 length: 15 amino acids. The CDR3 region is CASSLQGASGNTIYF. The DNA for the CDR3 is TGTGCCAGCAGCCTACAGGGGGCTTCGGGGAACACCATATATTTT.

CDR3 nucleotides: TGTGCCAGCAGCCCTTGGGACAGTGTGAACACTGAAGCTTTCTTT. It translates to CASSPWDSVNTEAFF. This sequence joins TRBV9 and TRBJ1-1; TRBD1 matches 7 bases. The CDR3 runs to 15 residues. The V gene end was trimmed by 4 bases and the J gene end by 0 bases; junction bases not matched to a gene: 6. The germline V gene has CDR1 SGDLS and CDR2 YYNGEE.

The gene calls are TRBV28 and TRBJ2-1; 8 bases line up with TRBD2. V shed 8 bases and J 6 bases; nucleotides not matched to a gene: 21. Germline V gives CDR1 MDHEN, CDR2 SYDVKM. This CDR3 is built from 18 residues. CDR3 residues: CASRRDKWPPGLVNEQFF. In DNA form, the CDR3 reads TGTGCCAGCCGGCGGGACAAGTGGCCGCCGGGACTAGTCAATGAGCAGTTCTTC.

This sequence joins TRBV9 and TRBJ2-1; the D gene is possibly TRBD2 (5 bases). The V end was cut by 3 bases, the J end by 0 bases, with 10 bases between. Germline assignment: CDR1 SGDLS and CDR2 YYNGEE. This CDR3 spans 15 amino acids. For the CDR3, the DNA is TGTGCCAGCAGCGCTGAGGGCCTCTCCTACAATGAGCAGTTCTTC. Protein sequence: CASSAEGLSYNEQFF.

The CDR3 sequence: CASSLSPGPQETQYF. The DNA for the CDR3 is TGCGCCAGCAGCCTCTCCCCAGGGCCCCAAGAGACCCAGTACTTC. The chain is built from TRBV5-1 and TRBJ2-5; the D gene is possibly TRBD1 (5 bases). The CDR3 has 15 residues. Trimming left V 4 bases short and J 1 base short, with 14 bases between. CDR1 is SGHRS, CDR2 YFSETQ, per germline.